This entry features one TCR beta chain sequence. The entry originates in a study of blood T cell repertoires in COVID-19. Overall study: Sites across the United States, Italy and Spain contributed samples from acute and convalescent COVID-19.

In the source study's methods: Reference gene primer amplification yielded estimated nucleated cell counts. Assay: immunoSEQ multiplex PCR; the TCRdb copy retains only in-frame clones and omits some. V and J calls and clone size come straight from that table; D and trimming were deduced from the DNA. The table shows about 410,000 clones, with around 90% occurring only once. Recovered status applied to Cohort 3 donors who had two consecutive negative PCRs. It also applied to those with clearance or with symptom resolution. Trimming took 1 base from V and 5 from J; bases not matched to a gene: 8. The CDR3 sequence is 15 residues long. Germline values: CDR1 SGHRS, CDR2 YFSETQ.

The receptor was isolated from a man aged 18 to 30 who had recovered from COVID-19. This chain links TRBV5-1 with TRBJ2-7; TRBD1 agrees at 8 bases. Material: PBMCs or T cells enriched from blood (not recorded which). The CDR3 loop reads CASSLKGTGEDEQYF. The CDR3 nucleotides are TGCGCCAGCAGCTTGAAGGGGACAGGCGAAGACGAGCAGTACTTC.